The 29 T cell receptor beta chains below all came from one sample that was sequenced in a study of blood T cell repertoires in COVID-19. The method was immunoSEQ multiplex PCR; TCRdb's version includes in-frame clones alone and lacks a portion of them. Here the sample spans about 79,000 clones, roughly 90% being singletons. The sample taken for sequencing was peripheral blood. The receptors stem from a man between 70 and 80 years old with active or convalescent COVID-19.

The chain recombines TRBV6-5 with TRBJ2-1; TRBD2 agrees at 12 bases. V dropped 7 bases and J dropped 7; count of bases not matched to a gene: 8. CDR3 size: 15 residues. CDR1 MNHEY and CDR2 SVGAGI come from the germline V gene. Here the CDR3 reads CASTPLAGGLNEQFF. DNA of the CDR3: TGTGCCAGCACTCCGCTAGCGGGAGGGCTTAATGAGCAGTTCTTC.

This chain links TRBV7-3 with TRBJ1-1; 7 nucleotides line up with TRBD1. The CDR3 totals 15 residues. The V segment lost 5 bases and the J segment 9 bases; nucleotides outside the gene matches: 15. Germline V gene sequence: CDR1 SGHTA, CDR2 FQGTGA. The CDR3: CASSEDYTGTAQAFF. In DNA, the CDR3 is TGTGCCAGCAGCGAGGATTACACCGGGACAGCCCAAGCTTTCTTT.

Comments on this clone: A junction boundary mismatches the germline segment, possibly from a read error. The rearrangement links TRBV7-2 to TRBJ1-3; D is possibly TRBD1 (6 bases). The CDR3 has 15 residues. Looked up from germline, CDR1 is SGHTA and CDR2 is FQGNSA. CDR3 nucleotides: TGTGCCAGCAGCGTAGCCGGGACACTCGGAAACACCATATATTTT. Residues: CASSVAGTLGNTIYF.

This clone was observed a single time. The V and J genes are TRBV6-2 or TRBV6-3 and TRBJ2-7; D is unresolved. Germline V CDR1 and CDR2: MNHEY, SVGEGT. The CDR3 runs 14 residues. V lost 2 bases, J lost 3 bases, and 11 bases lay in between. The DNA of the CDR3 is TGTGCCAGCAGTTACCGACGGGTCAACTACGAGCAGTACTTC. Protein: CASSYRRVNYEQYF.

The chain employs TRBV6-5 and TRBJ1-4, with a possible D match to TRBD1 (6 bases). Germline CDR1 is MNHEY and CDR2 is SVGAGI. This CDR3 is built from 15 residues. V was clipped by 2 bases and J by 10 bases, with 17 bases between them. As DNA, the CDR3 is TGTGCCAGCAGTTACCAACCTACGACAGGTGGAAAACTGTTTTTT. The encoded protein is CASSYQPTTGGKLFF.

This clone was found a few times. This chain joins TRBV2 and TRBJ2-1; 8 positions match TRBD2. Germline-derived CDR1 and CDR2 are SNHLY and FYNNEI. Germline trimming cut 6 bases from V and 5 bases from J; bases unmatched to any gene: 6. This CDR3 region has 14 residues. The CDR3 is CASRMGLDHNEQFF. The CDR3, as DNA: TGTGCCAGCAGGATGGGACTAGACCACAATGAGCAGTTCTTC.

The chain uses TRBV6-6 and TRBJ2-3; D call uncertain. V was trimmed by 0 bases and J by 7 bases, leaving 8 bases between them. Germline loops: CDR1 MNHNY, CDR2 SVGAGI (reference sequence). The CDR3 has 13 residues. The CDR3 is CASSYSLSNTQYF. The CDR3 region has the DNA TGTGCCAGCAGTTACTCTTTGTCTAATACGCAGTATTTT.

This clone was picked up one time. The chain recombines TRBV6-5 with TRBJ1-5; TRBD1 agrees at 11 bases. This CDR3 comprises 15 residues. The V gene's germline CDR1 is MNHEY and CDR2 SVGAGI. V trimming: 6 bases; J trimming: 6 bases; junction bases outside the gene matches: 7. CDR3 loop: CASRDGQGASQPQHF. The CDR3 DNA is TGTGCCAGCAGAGATGGACAGGGGGCGAGTCAGCCCCAGCATTTT.

V usage is TRBV6-5 and J usage is TRBJ1-5, with TRBD1 matching over 7 bases. The CDR3 has 15 amino acids. With V trimmed by 5 bases and J by 4 bases, 8 bases remained unmatched. The germline V gene has CDR1 MNHEY and CDR2 SVGAGI. CDR3 in DNA: TGTGCCAGCAGTCAGGGGGACAGTACTAATCAGCCCCAGCATTTT. Translating gives CASSQGDSTNQPQHF.

V gene TRBV24-1 combines with J gene TRBJ2-3; D is unresolved. The CDR3 extends over 11 amino acids. Germline V lookup: CDR1 KGHDR, CDR2 SFDVKD. V lost 4 bases and J 5 bases, leaving 3 bases between the germline ends. The CDR3 nucleotides read TGTGCCACCAGTGACTTAGATACGCAGTATTTT. Residues: CATSDLDTQYF.

The chain recombines TRBV6-5 with TRBJ2-1; 8 nucleotides match TRBD1. Germline CDR1 reads MNHEY; CDR2 reads SVGAGI. The V and J ends lost 0 bases and 2 bases, in that order; junction bases with no gene match: 3. The CDR3 has 16 residues. CDR3 residues: CASSYSPGGAYNEQFF. CDR3 nucleotide sequence: TGTGCCAGCAGTTACTCGCCAGGGGGCGCCTACAATGAGCAGTTCTTC.

The J gene is TRBJ2-3, the V gene TRBV19; 9 positions match TRBD2. The CDR3 sequence is 15 residues long. Per the germline V gene, CDR1 is LNHDA and CDR2 is SQIVND (reference sequence). The junction had 7 bases not matched to a gene; V was cut back by 7 bases and J by 2 bases. CDR3 DNA: TGTGCCAGTAACCCAGGGACTAGCATCACAGATACGCAGTATTTT. Translated: CASNPGTSITDTQYF.

The V call is TRBV20-1, the J call TRBJ2-7, with D perhaps TRBD1 (5 bases). The CDR3 covers 15 residues. Trimming took off 3 bases at V and 2 bases at J, with 17 bases between the two ends. Per the germline V gene, CDR1 is DFQATT and CDR2 is SNEGSKA (reference sequence). The CDR3 is CSASGVGAGAYEQYF. CDR3 sequence (DNA): TGCAGTGCTAGTGGGGTTGGGGCAGGAGCCTACGAGCAGTACTTC.

The chain has TRBV19 and TRBJ2-5, with 7 bases matching TRBD1. Germline CDR1 LNHDA, CDR2 SQIVND (reference sequence). Germline trimming cut 4 bases from V and 0 bases from J; bases unmatched to any gene: 2. CDR3 length: 14 amino acids. The CDR3 loop is CASSTTGNQETQYF. The CDR3 nucleotides read TGTGCCAGTAGTACGACAGGGAACCAAGAGACCCAGTACTTC.

This clone has a handful of counts. The V gene is TRBV6-4, the J gene TRBJ1-1; D may be TRBD1 (6 bases). Germline loops: CDR1 MRHNA, CDR2 SNTAGT. Trimming took off 8 bases at V and 10 bases at J, with 26 bases between the two ends. This CDR3 is built from 15 residues. CDR3 bases: TGTGCCAGCTGCGCAGGAAGGTGGGAAACAGGGCCAGCTTTCTTT. This gives the protein CASCAGRWETGPAFF.

The chain uses TRBV28 and TRBJ1-5, with 7 bases fitting TRBD1. The germline V gene has CDR1 MDHEN and CDR2 SYDVKM. The CDR3 runs to 15 residues. V trimming: 2 bases; J trimming: 7 bases; junction bases outside the gene matches: 8. The CDR3 is CASSLQGGREQPQHF. The CDR3 DNA follows: TGTGCCAGCAGTTTACAAGGGGGCCGGGAACAGCCCCAGCATTTT.

The J gene is TRBJ2-1, the V gene TRBV11-2, with 7 bases fitting TRBD2. CDR1 and CDR2 (germline): SGHAT, FQNNGV. The CDR3 extends over 17 amino acids. V was pared by 0 bases and J by 3 bases, with 8 bases of the junction left unmatched. The CDR3 here is CASSLESSGRYYNEQFF. CDR3 coding DNA: TGTGCCAGCAGCTTAGAGTCTAGCGGAAGGTACTACAATGAGCAGTTCTTC. Full variable domain (remainder filled in from reference TRBV11-2 and TRBJ2-1): EAGVAQSPRYKIIEKRQSVAFWCNPISGHATLYWYQQILGQGPKLLIQFQNNGVVDDSQLPKDRFSAERLKGVDSTLKIQPAKLEDSAVYLCASSLESSGRYYNEQFFGPGTRLTVL.

The J gene is TRBJ1-4, the V gene TRBV9, with 10 bases aligning to TRBD1. CDR1 is SGDLS and CDR2 is YYNGEE in the germline V gene. V shed 0 bases and J 2 bases; nucleotides not matched to a gene: 7. The CDR3 totals 18 residues. DNA for the CDR3: TGTGCCAGCAGCGTAGGAGGGGGACAGGGGTTTACTAATGAAAAACTGTTTTTT. It translates to CASSVGGGQGFTNEKLFF.

The chain is built from TRBV3-1 (or the pseudogene TRBV3-2) and TRBJ2-3; 7 bases are a match to TRBD2. CDR1 and CDR2 (germline): LGHDT, YNNKEL (reference sequence). The CDR3 sequence is 14 residues long. V was pared by 3 bases and J by 1 base, with 1 base of the junction left unmatched. In nucleotides, the CDR3 is TGTGCCAGCAGCCAGAGCGGGGGCACAGATACGCAGTATTTT. Its translation is CASSQSGGTDTQYF.

This clone was seen once. The genes are TRBV11-2 and TRBJ2-4, with D maybe TRBD1 (5 bases). This CDR3 contains 16 residues. CDR1 and CDR2 from the germline V gene are SGHAT and FQNNGV. With 4 bases removed from V and 3 bases from J, the gap between germline ends came to 16 bases. In DNA form, the CDR3 reads TGTGCCAGCAGCTCCCGGGCAGGGTTAGTCAAAAACATTCAGTACTTC. Residues: CASSSRAGLVKNIQYF.

The CDR3 region is CASSATARDSSGNTIYF. The CDR3 coding sequence is TGTGCCAGTAGTGCCACCGCTCGGGACAGCTCTGGAAACACCATATATTTT. This chain links TRBV19 with TRBJ1-3, with 7 bases matching TRBD1. The germline CDR1 and CDR2 sequences are LNHDA and SQIVND (reference sequence). Trimming removed 5 bases from V and 0 bases from J; junction bases left unmatched: 10. The CDR3 covers 17 residues.

V and J are TRBV5-1 and TRBJ2-6; D gene uncertain. The germline V gene has CDR1 SGHRS and CDR2 YFSETQ. The ends were cut back, 3 bases at V and 0 bases at J, with 7 bases in the middle. The CDR3 length is 15 residues. The CDR3 spells CASSYSVSGANVLTF. The CDR3 DNA sequence: TGCGCCAGCAGCTACAGTGTCTCTGGGGCCAACGTCCTGACTTTC.

This chain uses TRBV13 with TRBJ2-1; 7 nucleotides line up with TRBD1. Unmatched junction bases numbered 3, after V lost 4 bases and J lost 0 bases. Germline CDR1 is PRHDT and CDR2 is FYEKMQ (reference sequence). This CDR3 has 15 amino acids. CDR3 in DNA: TGTGCCAGCAGCTCGACAGGGCTCTCCTACAATGAGCAGTTCTTC. Translation: CASSSTGLSYNEQFF. The variable domain in full, with the rest retrieved from reference TRBV13 and TRBJ2-1, is AAGVIQSPRHLIKEKRETATLKCYPIPRHDTVYWYQQGPGQDPQFLISFYEKMQSDKGSIPDRFSAQQFSDYHSELNMSSLELGDSALYFCASSSTGLSYNEQFFGPGTRLTVL.

This rearrangement joins TRBV7-2 to TRBJ1-3, with 7 bases identical to TRBD1. Germline V lookup: CDR1 SGHTA, CDR2 FQGNSA. V was clipped by 1 base and J by 0 bases; unmatched bases: 3. There are 16 residues in the CDR3. The CDR3 DNA sequence: TGTGCCAGCAGCTTAGGCGGGACAGCCTCTGGAAACACCATATATTTT. Translation: CASSLGGTASGNTIYF.

The chain has TRBV7-9 and TRBJ2-1; no firm D call. The CDR3 runs to 14 residues. Germline V lookup: CDR1 SEHNR, CDR2 FQNEAQ (reference sequence). The CDR3 DNA reads as TGTGCGACCGCGGCCAGCCTGTCCTACAATGAGCAGTTCTTC. Amino acids: CATAASLSYNEQFF.

The V and J genes are TRBV24-1 and TRBJ1-2; 7 bases are shared with TRBD1. After removal of 9 bases from V and 10 bases from J, the junction contained 10 bases not matched to a gene. The germline V gene encodes CDR1 KGHDR and CDR2 SFDVKD. The CDR3 has 12 residues. CDR3 residues: CATGTVGVDYTF. The CDR3 DNA sequence: TGTGCCACCGGGACAGTCGGGGTTGACTACACCTTC.

The V and J genes are TRBV6-6 and TRBJ2-6; TRBD2 aligns across 7 bases. Trimming took 5 bases from V and 11 from J; bases not matched to a gene: 21. The CDR3 runs 18 residues. Germline assignment: CDR1 MNHNY and CDR2 SVGAGI (reference sequence). DNA for the CDR3: TGTGCCAGCAGTCGGGAGGCTCCGCTCTTAGGTTCGAGTGACGTCCTGACTTTC. Amino acids: CASSREAPLLGSSDVLTF.

V usage is TRBV4-3 and J usage is TRBJ2-3; TRBD1 matches 7 bases. The germline gives CDR1 LGHNA, CDR2 YSLEER. After removal of 1 base from V and 2 bases from J, the junction contained 3 bases not matched to a gene. This CDR3 region has 15 residues. CDR3 amino acids: CASSQVGTDTDTQYF. Here the CDR3 DNA reads TGCGCCAGCAGCCAAGTTGGGACAGACACAGATACGCAGTATTTT.

This sequence joins TRBV7-2 and TRBJ1-2; TRBD1 aligns across 8 bases. Germline values: CDR1 SGHTA, CDR2 FQGNSA. The CDR3 covers 14 residues. After removal of 1 base from V and 6 bases from J, the junction contained 4 bases not matched to a gene. CDR3 in amino acids: CASSLGPTGDGYTF. The CDR3 DNA sequence: TGTGCCAGCAGCTTAGGGCCGACAGGGGATGGCTACACCTTC. The full variable domain, in which reference TRBV7-2 and TRBJ1-2 provide the parts outside the CDR3, is GAGVSQSPSNKVTEKGKDVELRCDPISGHTALYWYRQSLGQGLEFLIYFQGNSAPDKSGLPSDRFSAERTGGSVSTLTIQRTQQEDSAVYLCASSLGPTGDGYTFGSGTRLTVV.